This T cell receptor beta chain was obtained from a study of CD8 T cells in Susac syndrome. Trimming removed 3 bases from V and 0 bases from J, with 11 bases in between. The CDR3 length is 15 residues. cDNA came from around 0.54 to 1 ug RNA primed by random hexamers. Across 54 Vbeta and 13 Jbeta, immunoSEQ multiplex PCR amplified TCR beta CDR3. Each CDR3 protein gets one entry after TCRdb re-called the immunoSEQ multiplex PCR reads with MiXCR. The sample lists 150,000 to 200,000 distinct CDR3 sequences, 90% to 95% seen once, with roughly 0.088% in the top ten. The multiple sclerosis controls were treatment-naive patients, and their relapsing-remitting disease was stable or active. Negative isolation yielded CD8+ and CD4+ T cells; FACS enriched TEMRA cells.

The receptor was derived from a human donor with multiple sclerosis. The sample was CD4+ T cells from PBMCs. The V and J genes are TRBV23-1 and TRBJ1-1; D gene unclear. TRBV23-1 has ORF status, its function being uncertain. Here the CDR3 DNA reads TGCGCCAGCAGTCAGCCACCTCCTATGAACACTGAAGCTTTCTTT. It is translated as CASSQPPPMNTEAFF.